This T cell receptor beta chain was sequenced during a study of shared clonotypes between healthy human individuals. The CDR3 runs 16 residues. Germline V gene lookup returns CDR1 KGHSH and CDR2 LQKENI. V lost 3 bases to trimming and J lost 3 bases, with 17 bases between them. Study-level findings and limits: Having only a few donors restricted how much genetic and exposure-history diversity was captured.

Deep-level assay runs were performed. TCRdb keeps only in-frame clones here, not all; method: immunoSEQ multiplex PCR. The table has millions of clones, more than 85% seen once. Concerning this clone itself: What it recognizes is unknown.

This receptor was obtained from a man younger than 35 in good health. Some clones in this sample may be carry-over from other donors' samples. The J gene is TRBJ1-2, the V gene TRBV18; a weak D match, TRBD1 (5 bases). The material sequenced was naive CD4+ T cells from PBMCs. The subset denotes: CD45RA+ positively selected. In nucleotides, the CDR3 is TGTGCCAGCTCACCGTTGGGGGGGGAGCACGACTATGGCTACACCTTC. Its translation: CASSPLGGEHDYGYTF.